The rows below give T cell receptor beta chains drawn from one sample of a study of blood T cell repertoires in COVID-19. Clones were read by immunoSEQ multiplex PCR, and TCRdb kept only the in-frame ones, dropping some. This table has a few hundred thousand clones, nearly 90% appearing once. What was sequenced was peripheral blood. The receptors were gathered from a woman under 40 with COVID-19, enrolled during active disease. Both conserved end residues are part of each CDR3. The D gene is left open where the match is weak. Clone size appears in some rows only: once, few, many, or a class for an expanded clone.

>TRBJ1-5|-|-|TRBV7-9
CASSLGSEQPQHF
TGTGCCAGCAGCTTAGGGTCGGAGCAGCCCCAGCATTTT
>TRBJ1-5|-|TRBD1|TRBV4-1
CASSHPRGTGSNQPQHF
TGCGCCAGCAGCCATCCTCGCGGGACAGGGAGCAATCAGCCCCAGCATTTT
>TRBJ1-2|once|-|TRBV18
CASTGDSDGYTF
TGTGCCAGCACAGGAGACAGCGATGGCTACACCTTC
>TRBJ2-2|-|-|TRBV7-6
CASSLTDSTGELFF
TGTGCCAGCAGCCTGACGGACAGCACCGGGGAGCTGTTTTTT
>TRBJ2-3|-|-|TRBV5-1
CASSPLRGDTQYF
TGCGCCAGCAGCCCTCTTAGAGGGGATACGCAGTATTTT
>TRBJ1-1|few|-|TRBV6-5
CASSYSGGHTEAFF
TGTGCCAGCAGTTACTCGGGGGGGCACACTGAAGCTTTCTTT
>TRBJ1-1|-|-|TRBV4-1
CASSQAGGSVTEAFF
TGCGCCAGCAGCCAGGCGGGGGGGTCGGTCACTGAAGCTTTCTTT
>TRBJ1-1|-|-|TRBV5-6
CASRRRGGNTEAFF
TGTGCCAGCCGCCGGAGGGGGGGGAACACTGAAGCTTTCTTT
>TRBJ1-5|-|TRBD1|TRBV19
CASSEGGRWNQPQHF
TGTGCCAGTAGTGAAGGGGGCCGGTGGAATCAGCCCCAGCATTTT
>TRBJ2-7|-|TRBD2|TRBV6-7
CASSYSTGKTSGGEPYEQYF
TGTGCCAGCAGTTACTCTACAGGTAAGACTAGCGGGGGGGAACCCTACGAGCAGTACTTC
>TRBJ2-6|-|-|TRBV7-9
CASSLERSSGANVLTF
TGTGCCAGCAGCTTAGAGCGTAGCTCTGGGGCCAACGTCCTGACTTTC
>TRBJ2-1|-|-|TRBV6-5
CASNPGSGVFNEQFF
TGTGCCAGCAACCCCGGGTCCGGGGTTTTCAATGAGCAGTTCTTC
>TRBJ2-2|-|-|TRBV14
CASSQVEASHTGELFF
TGTGCCAGCAGCCAAGTGGAGGCGTCGCATACCGGGGAGCTGTTTTTT
>TRBJ1-2|-|-|TRBV18
CASSPPKGFGNYGYTF
TGTGCCAGCTCACCACCCAAGGGGTTTGGGAACTATGGCTACACCTTC
>TRBJ1-2|-|-|TRBV27
CASSPTGVWGYTF
TGTGCCAGCAGTCCCACGGGGGTGTGGGGCTACACCTTC